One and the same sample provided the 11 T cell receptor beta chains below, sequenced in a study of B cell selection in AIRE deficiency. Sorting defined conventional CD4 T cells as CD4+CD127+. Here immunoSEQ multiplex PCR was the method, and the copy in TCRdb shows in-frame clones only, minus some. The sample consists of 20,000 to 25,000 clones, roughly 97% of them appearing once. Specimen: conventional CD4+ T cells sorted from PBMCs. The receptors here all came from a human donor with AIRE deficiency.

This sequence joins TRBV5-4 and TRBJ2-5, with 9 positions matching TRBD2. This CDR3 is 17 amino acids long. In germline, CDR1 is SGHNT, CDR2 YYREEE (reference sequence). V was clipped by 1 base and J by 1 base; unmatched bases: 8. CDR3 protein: CASSLFGGGRAQETQYF. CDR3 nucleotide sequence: TGTGCCAGCAGCTTGTTCGGCGGCGGGAGGGCCCAAGAGACCCAGTACTTC. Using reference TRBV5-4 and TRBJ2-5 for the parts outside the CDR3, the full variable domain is ETGVTQSPTHLIKTRGQQVTLRCSSQSGHNTVSWYQQALGQGPQFIFQYYREEENGRGNFPPRFSGLQFPNYSSELNVNALELDDSALYLCASSLFGGGRAQETQYFGPGTRLLVL.

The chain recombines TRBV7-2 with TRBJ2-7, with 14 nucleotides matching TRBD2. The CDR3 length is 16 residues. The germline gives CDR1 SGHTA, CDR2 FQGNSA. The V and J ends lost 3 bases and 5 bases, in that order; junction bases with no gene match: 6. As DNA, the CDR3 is TGTGCCAGCAGCTTGGGGACTAGCGGGAGTTGGAACGAGCAGTACTTC. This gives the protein CASSLGTSGSWNEQYF.

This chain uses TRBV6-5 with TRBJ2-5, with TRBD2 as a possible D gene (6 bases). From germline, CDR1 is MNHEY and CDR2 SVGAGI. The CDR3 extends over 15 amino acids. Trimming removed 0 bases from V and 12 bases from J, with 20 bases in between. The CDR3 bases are TGTGCCAGCAGTTACTCCGTCCAGCTAAAGGGACTCGAGTACTTC. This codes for CASSYSVQLKGLEYF.

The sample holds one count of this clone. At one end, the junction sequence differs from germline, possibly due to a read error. The CDR3 loop reads CASSRTSGILQGTQYF. The CDR3, as DNA: TGTGCCAGCAGTCGTACTAGCGGAATCCTCCAAGGGACCCAGTACTTC. The V call is TRBV7-6, the J call TRBJ2-5, with 8 bases aligning to TRBD2. Germline CDR1 SGHVS, CDR2 FNYEAQ. The CDR3 has 16 amino acids.

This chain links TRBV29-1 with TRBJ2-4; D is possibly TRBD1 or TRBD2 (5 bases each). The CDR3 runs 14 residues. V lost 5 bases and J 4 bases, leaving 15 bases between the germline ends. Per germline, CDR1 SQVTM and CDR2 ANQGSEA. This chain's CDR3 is CSVRSGQKKNIQYF. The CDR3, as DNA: TGCAGCGTTCGTTCGGGGCAGAAAAAAAACATTCAGTACTTC. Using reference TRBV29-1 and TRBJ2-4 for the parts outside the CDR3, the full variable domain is SAVISQKPSRDICQRGTSLTIQCQVDSQVTMMFWYRQQPGQSLTLIATANQGSEATYESGFVIDKFPISRPNLTFSTLTVSNMSPEDSSIYLCSVRSGQKKNIQYFGAGTRLSVL.

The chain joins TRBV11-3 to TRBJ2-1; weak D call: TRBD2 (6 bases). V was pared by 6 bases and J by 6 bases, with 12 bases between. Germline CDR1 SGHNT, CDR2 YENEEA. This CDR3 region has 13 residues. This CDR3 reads CASSREVANEQFF. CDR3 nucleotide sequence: TGTGCCAGCAGTAGGGAGGTTGCCAATGAGCAGTTCTTC.

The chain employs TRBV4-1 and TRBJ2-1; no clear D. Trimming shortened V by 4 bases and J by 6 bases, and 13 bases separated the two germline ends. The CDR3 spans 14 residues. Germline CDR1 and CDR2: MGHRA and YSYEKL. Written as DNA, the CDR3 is TGCGCCAGCAGCCCGGTTGTGGGATCCAATGAGCAGTTCTTC. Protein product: CASSPVVGSNEQFF.

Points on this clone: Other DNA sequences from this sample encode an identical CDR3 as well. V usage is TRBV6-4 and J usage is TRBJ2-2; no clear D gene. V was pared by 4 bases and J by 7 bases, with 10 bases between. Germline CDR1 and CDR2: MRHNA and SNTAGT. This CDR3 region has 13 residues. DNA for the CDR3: TGTGCCAGCAGTGGTCAGTCCGGCGGGGAGCTGTTTTTT. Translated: CASSGQSGGELFF.

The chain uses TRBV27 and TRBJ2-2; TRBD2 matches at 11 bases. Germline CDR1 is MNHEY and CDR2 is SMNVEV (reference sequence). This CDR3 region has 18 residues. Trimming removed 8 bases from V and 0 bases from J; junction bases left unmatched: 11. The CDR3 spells CASHIPGLAVANTGELFF. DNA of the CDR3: TGTGCCAGCCATATTCCGGGACTAGCGGTCGCGAACACCGGGGAGCTGTTTTTT.

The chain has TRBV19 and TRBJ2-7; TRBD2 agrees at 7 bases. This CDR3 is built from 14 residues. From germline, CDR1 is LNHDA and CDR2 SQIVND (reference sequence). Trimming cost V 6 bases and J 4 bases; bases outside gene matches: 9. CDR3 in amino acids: CASSTIGGVYEQYF. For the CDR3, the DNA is TGTGCCAGTAGCACAATTGGGGGGGTTTACGAGCAGTACTTC. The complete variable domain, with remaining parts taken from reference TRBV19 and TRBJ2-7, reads DGGITQSPKYLFRKEGQNVTLSCEQNLNHDAMYWYRQDPGQGLRLIYYSQIVNDFQKGDIAEGYSVSREKKESFPLTVTSAQKNPTAFYLCASSTIGGVYEQYFGPGTRLTVT.

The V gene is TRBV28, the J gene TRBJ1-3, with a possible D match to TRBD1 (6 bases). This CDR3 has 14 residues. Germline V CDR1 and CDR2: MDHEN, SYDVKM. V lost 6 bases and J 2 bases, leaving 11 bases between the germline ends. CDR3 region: CASSEQGAGNTIYF. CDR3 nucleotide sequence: TGTGCCAGCAGCGAACAGGGTGCTGGAAACACCATATATTTT. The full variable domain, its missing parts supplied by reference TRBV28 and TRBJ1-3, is DVKVTQSSRYLVKRTGEKVFLECVQDMDHENMFWYRQDPGLGLRLIYFSYDVKMKEKGDIPEGYSVSREKKERFSLILESASTNQTSMYLCASSEQGAGNTIYFGEGSWLTVV.